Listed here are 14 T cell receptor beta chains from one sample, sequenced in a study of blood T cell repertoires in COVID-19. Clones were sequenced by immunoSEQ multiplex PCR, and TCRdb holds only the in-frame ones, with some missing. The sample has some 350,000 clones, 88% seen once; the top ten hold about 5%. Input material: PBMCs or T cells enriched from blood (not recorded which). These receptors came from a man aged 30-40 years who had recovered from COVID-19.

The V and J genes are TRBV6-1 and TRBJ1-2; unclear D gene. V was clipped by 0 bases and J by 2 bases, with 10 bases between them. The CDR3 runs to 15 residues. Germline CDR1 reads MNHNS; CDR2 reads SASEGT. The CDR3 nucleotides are TGTGCCAGCAGTGAAGCATTTCGAGGGAACTATGGCTACACCTTC. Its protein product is CASSEAFRGNYGYTF.

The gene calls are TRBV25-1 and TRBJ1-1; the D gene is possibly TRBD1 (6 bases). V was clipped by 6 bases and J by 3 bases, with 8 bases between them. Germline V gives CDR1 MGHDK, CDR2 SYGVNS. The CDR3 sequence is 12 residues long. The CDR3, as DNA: TGTGCCAGCAGAGCAGGGGACACTGAAGCTTTCTTT. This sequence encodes CASRAGDTEAFF.

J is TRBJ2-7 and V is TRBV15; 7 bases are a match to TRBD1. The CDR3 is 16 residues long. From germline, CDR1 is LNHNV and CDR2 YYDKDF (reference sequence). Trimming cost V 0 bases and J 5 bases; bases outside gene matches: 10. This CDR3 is CATSRDYSGGSNEQYF. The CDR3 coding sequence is TGTGCCACCAGCAGAGATTACTCAGGGGGAAGTAACGAGCAGTACTTC.

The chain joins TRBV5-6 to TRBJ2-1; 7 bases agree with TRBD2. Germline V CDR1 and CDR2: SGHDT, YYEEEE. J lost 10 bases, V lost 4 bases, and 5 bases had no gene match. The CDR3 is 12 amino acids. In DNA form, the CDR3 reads TGTGCCAGCAGCCCGACTAGCCAAGAGCAGTTCTTC. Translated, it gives CASSPTSQEQFF.

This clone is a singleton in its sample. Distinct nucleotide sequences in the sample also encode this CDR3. Here the CDR3 reads CASSPGTVSYEQYF. As DNA, the CDR3 is TGTGCCAGCTCACCAGGGACAGTTAGCTACGAGCAGTACTTC. The J gene is TRBJ2-7, the V gene TRBV18, with TRBD1 identical over 7 bases. Germline values: CDR1 KGHSH, CDR2 LQKENI. CDR3 length: 14 residues. The J segment lost 3 bases and the V segment lost 2 bases, leaving 4 bases of the junction unmatched.

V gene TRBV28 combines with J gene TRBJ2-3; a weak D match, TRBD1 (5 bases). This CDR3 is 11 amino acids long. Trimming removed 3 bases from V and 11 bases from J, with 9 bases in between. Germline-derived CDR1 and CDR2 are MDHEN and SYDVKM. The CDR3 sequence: CASSLRQGQYF. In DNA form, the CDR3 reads TGTGCCAGCAGTTTGAGGCAGGGGCAGTATTTT.

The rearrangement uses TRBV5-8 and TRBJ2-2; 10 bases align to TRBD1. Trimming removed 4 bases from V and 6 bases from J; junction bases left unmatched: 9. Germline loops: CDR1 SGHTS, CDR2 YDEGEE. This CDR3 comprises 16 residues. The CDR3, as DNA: TGTGCCAGCAGCCCATACCTTGGACAGGGGGCCGGGGAGCTGTTTTTT. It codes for CASSPYLGQGAGELFF.

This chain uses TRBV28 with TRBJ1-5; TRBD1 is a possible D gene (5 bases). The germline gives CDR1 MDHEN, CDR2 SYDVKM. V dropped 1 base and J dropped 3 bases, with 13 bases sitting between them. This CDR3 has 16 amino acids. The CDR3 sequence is CASSLYRGRFNQPQHF. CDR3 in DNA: TGTGCCAGCAGTTTATATAGGGGCAGGTTCAATCAGCCCCAGCATTTT.

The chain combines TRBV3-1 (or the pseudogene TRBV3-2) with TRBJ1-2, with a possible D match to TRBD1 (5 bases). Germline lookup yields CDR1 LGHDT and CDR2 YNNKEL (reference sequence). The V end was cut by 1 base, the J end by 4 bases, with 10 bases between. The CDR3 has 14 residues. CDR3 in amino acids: CASSQGTRSYGYTF. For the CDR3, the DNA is TGTGCCAGCAGCCAAGGGACACGGTCCTATGGCTACACCTTC.

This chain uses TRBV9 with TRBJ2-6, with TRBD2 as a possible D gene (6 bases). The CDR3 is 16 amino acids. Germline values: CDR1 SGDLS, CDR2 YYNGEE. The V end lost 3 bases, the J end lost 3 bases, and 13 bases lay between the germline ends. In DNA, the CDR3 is TGTGCCAGCAGCGCCTTGGGGGGAGGTGGGGCCAACGTCCTGACTTTC. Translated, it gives CASSALGGGGANVLTF.

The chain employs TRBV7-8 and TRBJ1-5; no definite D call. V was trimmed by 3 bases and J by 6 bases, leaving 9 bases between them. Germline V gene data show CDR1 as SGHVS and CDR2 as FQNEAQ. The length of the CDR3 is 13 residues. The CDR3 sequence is CASSFRITQPQHF. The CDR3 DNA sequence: TGTGCCAGCAGCTTCAGGATCACTCAGCCCCAGCATTTT.

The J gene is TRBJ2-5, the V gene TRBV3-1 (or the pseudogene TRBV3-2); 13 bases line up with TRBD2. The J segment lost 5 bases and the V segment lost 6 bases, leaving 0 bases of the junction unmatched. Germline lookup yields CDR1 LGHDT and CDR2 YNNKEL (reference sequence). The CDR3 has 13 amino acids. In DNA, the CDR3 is TGTGCCAGCAGGGGACTAGCGGGGGAGACCCAGTACTTC. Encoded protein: CASRGLAGETQYF.

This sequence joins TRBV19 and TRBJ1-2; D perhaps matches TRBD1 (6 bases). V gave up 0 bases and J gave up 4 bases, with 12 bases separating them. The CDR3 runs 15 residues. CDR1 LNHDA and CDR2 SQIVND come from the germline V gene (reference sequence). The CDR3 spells CASSIDGQKFYGYTF. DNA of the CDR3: TGTGCCAGTAGTATAGACGGACAGAAATTCTATGGCTACACCTTC.

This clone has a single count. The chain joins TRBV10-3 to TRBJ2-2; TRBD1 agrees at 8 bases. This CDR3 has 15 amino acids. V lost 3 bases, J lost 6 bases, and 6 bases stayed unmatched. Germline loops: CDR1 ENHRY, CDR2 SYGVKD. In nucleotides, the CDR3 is TGTGCCATCAGTGAACGACAGGGGACGTCCGGGGAGCTGTTTTTT. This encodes CAISERQGTSGELFF.